The 14 T cell receptor beta chains listed next were all sequenced from one sample in a study of cytomegalovirus exposure and HLA in healthy donors (TCRdb year 2017). The library relied on the immunoSEQ multiplex PCR assay. What TCRdb holds here is the immuneACCESS table cut down to in-frame rearrangements. Part of the clones is not present; checked against another copy, under half of the missing clones reflect an unresolved V gene, and the others are unexplained. This sample holds 71,000 or so clones; around 95% were observed only once. About 1.5% of the sample comes from the top ten. The sample was PBMCs. The receptor source for this set is a young man in good health and CMV-seropositive.

J is TRBJ2-2 and V is TRBV7-2; 10 nucleotides agree with TRBD2. The V gene's germline CDR1 is SGHTA and CDR2 FQGNSA. This CDR3 comprises 16 residues. The V segment lost 1 base and the J segment 7 bases; nucleotides outside the gene matches: 6. The CDR3 region has the DNA TGTGCCAGCAGCTTAGTAGAAGCTAGCGGGGGCGGGGAGCTGTTTTTT. Protein sequence: CASSLVEASGGGELFF.

A single count supports this clone. This chain connects TRBV19 to TRBJ2-3; 8 nucleotides align to TRBD1. The CDR3 consists of 13 residues. Germline CDR1 reads LNHDA; CDR2 reads SQIVND (reference sequence). The V and J ends lost 4 bases and 4 bases, in that order; junction bases with no gene match: 1. The chain's CDR3 is CASSTGGPDTQYF. Here the CDR3 DNA reads TGTGCCAGTAGTACAGGGGGCCCAGATACGCAGTATTTT.

V gene TRBV7-9 combines with J gene TRBJ1-2, with 7 bases lining up with TRBD1. V was pared by 10 bases and J by 4 bases, with 18 bases of the junction left unmatched. The germline V gene encodes CDR1 SEHNR and CDR2 FQNEAQ (reference sequence). This CDR3 contains 16 residues. The CDR3 coding sequence is TGTGCCACCACGGAGAATGACAGGGTCGGTGTCTATGGCTACACCTTC. Amino acid sequence: CATTENDRVGVYGYTF.

This chain uses TRBV5-1 with TRBJ1-2; the D is unclear. Germline CDR1 is SGHRS and CDR2 is YFSETQ. This CDR3 has 14 amino acids. With 0 bases removed from V and 4 bases from J, the gap between germline ends came to 10 bases. CDR3 bases: TGCGCCAGCAGCTTGGTCCCAGGCCTCTATGGCTACACCTTC. Translated, it gives CASSLVPGLYGYTF.

The V gene is TRBV15, the J gene TRBJ2-1; TRBD2 matches 13 bases. V shed 5 bases and J 7 bases; nucleotides not matched to a gene: 5. Per the germline V gene, CDR1 is LNHNV and CDR2 is YYDKDF (reference sequence). The CDR3 totals 15 residues. The CDR3 here is CATSYGLAGENEQFF. Here the CDR3 DNA reads TGTGCCACCAGCTACGGACTAGCGGGAGAGAATGAGCAGTTCTTC.

V usage is TRBV5-4 and J usage is TRBJ1-2; tentatively, D is TRBD1 (6 bases). Germline CDR1 and CDR2: SGHNT and YYREEE (reference sequence). CDR3 length: 15 residues. Trimming cost V 1 base and J 4 bases, with 14 bases left between them. This CDR3 reads CASSLPGTPTYGYTF. CDR3 nucleotide sequence: TGTGCCAGCAGCTTGCCCGGGACACCGACCTATGGCTACACCTTC.

J is TRBJ2-6 and V is TRBV7-9; D call uncertain. Germline CDR1 SEHNR, CDR2 FQNEAQ (reference sequence). The CDR3 contains 17 residues. Trimming left V 3 bases short and J 4 bases short, with 16 bases between. The CDR3 region has the DNA TGTGCCAGCAGCTTCTCCCTACGCCGAGAAGGGGCCAACGTCCTGACTTTC. The encoded protein is CASSFSLRREGANVLTF.

This clone was detected only once. The rearrangement joins TRBV7-8 to TRBJ2-7; TRBD2 agrees at 7 bases. CDR1 and CDR2 from the germline V gene are SGHVS and FQNEAQ. This CDR3 is 16 amino acids long. V gave up 5 bases and J gave up 3 bases; unmatched junction bases: 13. CDR3 sequence reads: CASSPGVGTTLYEQYF. DNA of the CDR3: TGTGCCAGCAGCCCCGGGGTCGGGACTACCCTCTACGAGCAGTACTTC.

J is TRBJ2-5 and V is TRBV6-1, with 10 bases that match TRBD1. Trimming removed 6 bases from V and 2 bases from J; junction bases left unmatched: 0. The CDR3 runs 13 residues. Germline loops: CDR1 MNHNS, CDR2 SASEGT. CDR3 nucleotide sequence: TGTGCCAGCAGGGACAGGGGGCAAGAGACCCAGTACTTC. This gives the protein CASRDRGQETQYF.

The chain links TRBV6-1 to TRBJ2-1; 10 nucleotides match TRBD2. J lost 4 bases, V lost 4 bases, and 4 bases had no gene match. CDR1 is MNHNS, CDR2 SASEGT, per germline. The CDR3 extends over 15 amino acids. CDR3 loop: CASSGKRGGYNEQFF. The CDR3 DNA reads TGTGCCAGCAGTGGGAAGCGGGGGGGATACAATGAGCAGTTCTTC.

This clone was found once. The rearrangement links TRBV19 to TRBJ1-1, with D perhaps TRBD1 (5 bases). Germline V gene lookup returns CDR1 LNHDA and CDR2 SQIVND (reference sequence). V was trimmed by 0 bases and J by 5 bases, leaving 10 bases between them. The CDR3 has 14 residues. The CDR3 loop is CASSIDPGTTEAFF. The CDR3 region has the DNA TGTGCCAGTAGTATAGATCCCGGGACTACTGAAGCTTTCTTT.

Comments on this clone: The germline gene is not matched at one end of the junction; a read error may be the cause. This rearrangement joins TRBV7-7 to TRBJ2-7; 7 nucleotides align to TRBD2. CDR1 is SSHAT and CDR2 is FNYEAQ in the germline V gene (reference sequence). The CDR3 loop spans 14 amino acids. This CDR3 is CASSYYRLACEQYF. In DNA form, the CDR3 reads TGTGCTAGCAGTTACTACCGACTAGCCTGCGAGCAGTACTTC.

J is TRBJ2-2 and V is TRBV5-6; D not certain. CDR1 is SGHDT, CDR2 YYEEEE, per germline. The CDR3 runs 14 residues. Between the trimmed V and J ends, which lost 3 bases and 1 base, there was a span of 7 bases. CDR3 residues: CASSYTRNTGELFF. The CDR3 DNA is TGTGCCAGCAGCTATACACGGAACACCGGGGAGCTGTTTTTT. Supplemented by reference TRBV5-6 and TRBJ2-2, the full variable domain reads DAGVTQSPTHLIKTRGQQVTLRCSPKSGHDTVSWYQQALGQGPQFIFQYYEEEERQRGNFPDRFSGHQFPNYSSELNVNALLLGDSALYLCASSYTRNTGELFFGEGSRLTVL.

The chain is built from TRBV6-1 and TRBJ1-6; maybe TRBD1 (5 bases). Trimming took off 0 bases at V and 9 bases at J, with 21 bases between the two ends. Per germline, CDR1 MNHNS and CDR2 SASEGT. The CDR3 spans 18 residues. CDR3 bases: TGTGCCAGCAGTGAAGCCCCGCGGGGACGGACCTGGGGTTCACCCCTCCACTTT. Amino acids: CASSEAPRGRTWGSPLHF.